Listed here are 21 T cell receptor delta chains from one sample, sequenced in a study of gammadelta T cells in human blood. TCRdb reapplied CATT to the RT-PCR reads. The sample gives over 600 delta-chain clones, roughly an eighth of which show up once; about a fifth is in the top ten. The sample was non-Vgamma9Vdelta2 gamma-delta T cells from adult blood. Receptors originate from a human donor.

The V call is TRDV3, the J call TRDJ1, with 9 bases identical to TRDD3. Trimming removed 5 bases from V and 2 bases from J; junction bases left unmatched: 15. Germline values: CDR1 TVYSNPD, CDR2 GDNSRS (reference sequence). The CDR3 covers 16 residues. CDR3 coding DNA: TGTGCCCGTTCTCCTACGCTGGGGGATTTAACCGATAAACTCATCTTT. The encoded protein is CARSPTLGDLTDKLIF.

Of note for this clone: A single base is all that separates this from a far larger clone, so a read error is likely. This chain uses TRDV3 with TRDJ2; D is undetermined. The CDR3 sequence is 15 residues long. Germline V gives CDR1 TVYSNPD, CDR2 GDNSRS (reference sequence). CDR3 loop: CALEDSSALIAQLFF. CDR3 nucleotide sequence: TGTGCCCTAGAGGATTCATCAGCTTTGATAGCACAACTCTTCTTT.

This clone is large in the sample. The chain uses TRDV1 and TRDJ1; 9 bases align to TRDD2. The junction had 20 bases not matched to a gene; V was cut back by 0 bases and J by 3 bases. Germline values: CDR1 TSWWSYY, CDR2 QGS. CDR3 length: 21 residues. The CDR3 here is CALGELIPFLLGTKYSDKLIF. For the CDR3, the DNA is TGTGCTCTTGGGGAACTGATTCCCTTCCTACTGGGGACAAAGTACTCCGATAAACTCATCTTT.

This clone is medium-sized by share. The rearrangement uses TRDV1 and TRDJ1, with TRDD3 matching 10 bases. The germline gives CDR1 TSWWSYY, CDR2 QGS. CDR3 length: 22 amino acids. V lost 4 bases and J lost 3; bases outside the gene matches: 26. The CDR3 here is CALGGGLPSNWGIWGSADKLIF. The CDR3 DNA reads as TGTGCTCTTGGGGGCGGCCTTCCTAGTAACTGGGGGATTTGGGGGAGCGCCGATAAACTCATCTTT.

By sample fraction, this clone is large. The chain carries TRDV1 and TRDJ1; 11 nucleotides match TRDD3. Germline V gene sequence: CDR1 TSWWSYY, CDR2 QGS. The CDR3 consists of 25 residues. The trim removed 4 bases at V and 0 bases at J, leaving 31 bases unmatched. The CDR3 bases are TGTGCTCTTGGGGCCCCCGCCTTCCTACGTTTCTTTGTGGTTCTGGGGGATACAAACACCGATAAACTCATCTTT. Its translation: CALGAPAFLRFFVVLGDTNTDKLIF.

This clone is termed large. V is TRDV1 and J is TRDJ1, with TRDD3 identical over 11 bases. V dropped 0 bases and J dropped 1; count of bases not matched to a gene: 16. Germline V gene sequence: CDR1 TSWWSYY, CDR2 QGS. The CDR3 totals 21 residues. CDR3 region: CALGELWVGTGGYGGTDKLIF. In nucleotides, the CDR3 is TGTGCTCTTGGGGAACTATGGGTTGGAACTGGGGGATATGGGGGCACCGATAAACTCATCTTT.

This clone is large. This rearrangement joins TRDV1 to TRDJ1; 7 nucleotides match TRDD3. The CDR3 runs 17 residues. The trim removed 4 bases at V and 0 bases at J, leaving 11 bases unmatched. The germline V gene encodes CDR1 TSWWSYY and CDR2 QGS. The CDR3: CALGALFDWGYTDKLIF. CDR3 bases: TGTGCTCTTGGGGCCCTTTTCGACTGGGGATACACCGATAAACTCATCTTT.

V is TRDV1 and J is TRDJ1; TRDD3 aligns across 10 bases. CDR1 and CDR2 from the germline V gene are TSWWSYY and QGS. The CDR3 contains 21 residues. The junction had 22 bases not matched to a gene; V was cut back by 5 bases and J by 1 base. CDR3 region: CALGTRFLPIHWGILTDKLIF. Written as DNA, the CDR3 is TGTGCTCTTGGGACTCGCTTCCTTCCTATTCACTGGGGGATCCTCACCGATAAACTCATCTTT.

Notes on this clone: A far larger clone differs by one base, so this is likely a read error. The V gene is TRAV36/DV7, the J gene TRDJ2; 8 nucleotides align to TRDD2. J was trimmed by 0 bases and V by 7 bases; bases with no gene match: 41. This CDR3 contains 26 residues. The germline CDR1 and CDR2 sequences are VTNFRS and LTSSGIE (reference sequence). The CDR3 loop is CAPLPDSLPRCYWSHPLFTLTAQLFF. As DNA, the CDR3 is TGTGCTCCACTCCCCGACAGCCTTCCTAGGTGTTACTGGTCCCACCCCCTATTTACTTTGACAGCACAACTCTTCTTT.

Of note for this clone: It may be a read error: a sequence one base away is much more abundant. Other DNA sequences from this sample encode an identical CDR3 as well. This chain uses TRDV1 with TRDJ1, with 12 bases fitting TRDD3. This CDR3 has 26 residues. V trimming: 2 bases; J trimming: 6 bases; junction bases outside the gene matches: 37. Germline V gives CDR1 TSWWSYY, CDR2 QGS. The CDR3 bases are TGTGCTCTTGGGGAAGTCCCTGGCATCCGCCGCCTACTGGGGGATACCGCACATCCCGACCTATATAAACTCATCTTT. Its protein product is CALGEVPGIRRLLGDTAHPDLYKLIF.

The chain is built from TRDV1 and TRDJ1; 12 bases are a match to TRDD3. The junction had 17 bases not matched to a gene; V was cut back by 4 bases and J by 2 bases. The CDR3 has 20 amino acids. Germline V lookup: CDR1 TSWWSYY, CDR2 QGS. CDR3 sequence reads: CALGAPPLYWGILMTDKLIF. CDR3 nucleotide sequence: TGTGCTCTTGGGGCCCCCCCCCTTTACTGGGGGATACTGATGACCGATAAACTCATCTTT.

This clone occurred a few times. The chain combines TRDV1 with TRDJ2; 11 nucleotides line up with TRDD3. With V trimmed by 1 base and J by 1 base, 26 bases remained unmatched. CDR1 and CDR2 from the germline V gene are TSWWSYY and QGS. This CDR3 spans 25 amino acids. Here the CDR3 DNA reads TGTGCTCTTGGGGAACCTTCAAGACTGTATTCGTTACTGGGGGATAGGCTCGGTTTGACAGCACAACTCTTCTTT. The encoded protein is CALGEPSRLYSLLGDRLGLTAQLFF.

This clone is classed as large. The V gene is TRDV1, the J gene TRDJ1; a weak D match, TRDD3 (5 bases). Trimming shortened V by 3 bases and J by 2 bases, and 28 bases separated the two germline ends. CDR3 size: 20 residues. Germline V CDR1 and CDR2: TSWWSYY, QGS. The CDR3 DNA follows: TGTGCTCTTGGGGACTGGATTGGGTTTCCCCCTGTACTGGCAACCGATAAACTCATCTTT. Translation gives CALGDWIGFPPVLATDKLIF.

Worth noting for this clone: This likely reflects a read error, since a far larger clone is one base away. This chain connects TRDV1 to TRDJ1; 11 nucleotides agree with TRDD3. Germline V CDR1 and CDR2: TSWWSYY, QGS. The CDR3 is made up of 24 amino acids. The CDR3: CALGELAVPAPGGWGIPYTNKLIF. As DNA, the CDR3 is TGTGCTCTTGGGGAACTCGCTGTCCCAGCCCCAGGAGGCTGGGGGATACCTTACACCAATAAACTCATCTTT.

Only one count was recorded for this clone. This probably arose from a read error, given a far larger clone one base away. Other DNA sequences from this sample encode an identical CDR3 as well. The rearrangement links TRDV3 to TRDJ1; 8 bases match TRDD3. V gave up 0 bases and J gave up 3 bases; unmatched junction bases: 6. Germline V gene sequence: CDR1 TVYSNPD, CDR2 GDNSRS (reference sequence). CDR3 length: 14 residues. The CDR3 nucleotides are TGTGCCTTTAGCGGGGGATATATCCCCGATAAACTCATCTTT. Translating it yields CAFSGGYIPDKLIF.

By proportion, this clone is medium-sized. J is TRDJ1 and V is TRDV1; D not certain. V dropped 0 bases and J dropped 7 bases, with 27 bases sitting between them. CDR3 length: 19 residues. In germline, CDR1 is TSWWSYY, CDR2 QGS. CDR3 region: CALGELPNYDYAGRVKLIF. For the CDR3, the DNA is TGTGCTCTTGGGGAACTACCAAACTACGATTACGCTGGAAGGGTTAAACTCATCTTT.

This clone is categorized as large. The rearrangement links TRDV1 to TRDJ1, with D possibly being TRDD2 or TRDD3 (5 bases each). This CDR3 spans 23 amino acids. Trimming removed 4 bases at V and 0 bases at J, with 36 bases between. Germline V gene sequence: CDR1 TSWWSYY, CDR2 QGS. The CDR3: CALGGKGSLLLVLVLLYTDKLIF. CDR3 nucleotides: TGTGCTCTTGGGGGAAAGGGGAGCCTTCTTCTGGTACTGGTCCTATTGTACACCGATAAACTCATCTTT.

This clone counts as hyperexpanded (1% or more). At the DNA level, this CDR3 is encoded by other sequences in the same sample as well. The gene calls are TRDV1 and TRDJ1; weak D call: TRDD2 (5 bases). V lost 3 bases and J lost 0, with 38 bases in between. The CDR3 spans 24 residues. Germline V gene data show CDR1 as TSWWSYY and CDR2 as QGS. This chain's CDR3 is CALGESSAYGCLEGFGPYTDKLIF. CDR3 sequence (DNA): TGTGCTCTTGGGGAGTCTTCGGCCTACGGGTGTCTAGAGGGCTTCGGACCCTACACCGATAAACTCATCTTT.

Sample share makes this clone medium-sized. This rearrangement joins TRDV1 to TRDJ1, with 8 bases identical to TRDD3. This CDR3 is 21 amino acids long. V trimming: 0 bases; J trimming: 3 bases; junction bases outside the gene matches: 21. Germline assignment: CDR1 TSWWSYY and CDR2 QGS. The CDR3 sequence is CALGELPPLYWGATHADKLIF. For the CDR3, the DNA is TGTGCTCTTGGGGAACTGCCCCCATTGTACTGGGGGGCAACCCATGCCGATAAACTCATCTTT.

The chain combines TRDV1 with TRDJ1, with 13 bases aligning to TRDD3. The CDR3 runs to 22 residues. The germline gives CDR1 TSWWSYY, CDR2 QGS. The trim removed 7 bases at V and 2 bases at J, leaving 25 bases unmatched. CDR3: CALVNFLRVNTGGYAYTDKLIF. CDR3 sequence (DNA): TGTGCTCTTGTTAACTTCCTACGTGTGAATACTGGGGGATACGCGTATACCGATAAACTCATCTTT.

The V call is TRDV1, the J call TRDJ1, with 12 bases aligning to TRDD3. CDR1 TSWWSYY and CDR2 QGS come from the germline V gene. This CDR3 region has 25 residues. The V gene end was trimmed by 0 bases and the J gene end by 1 base; junction bases not matched to a gene: 27. This CDR3 reads CALGELPSPTSAYWGILDCTDKLIF. The CDR3 DNA sequence: TGTGCTCTTGGGGAACTCCCATCCCCAACTTCCGCCTACTGGGGGATACTGGATTGCACCGATAAACTCATCTTT.